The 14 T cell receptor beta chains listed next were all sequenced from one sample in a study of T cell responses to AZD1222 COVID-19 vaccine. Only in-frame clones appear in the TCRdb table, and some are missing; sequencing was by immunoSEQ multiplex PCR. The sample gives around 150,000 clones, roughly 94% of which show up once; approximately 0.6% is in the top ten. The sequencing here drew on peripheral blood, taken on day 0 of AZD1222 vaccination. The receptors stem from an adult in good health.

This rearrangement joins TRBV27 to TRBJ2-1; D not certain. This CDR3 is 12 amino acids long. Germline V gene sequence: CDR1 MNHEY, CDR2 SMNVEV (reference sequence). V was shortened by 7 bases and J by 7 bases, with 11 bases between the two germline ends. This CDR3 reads CASMVATNEQFF. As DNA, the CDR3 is TGTGCCAGCATGGTCGCCACAAATGAGCAGTTCTTC.

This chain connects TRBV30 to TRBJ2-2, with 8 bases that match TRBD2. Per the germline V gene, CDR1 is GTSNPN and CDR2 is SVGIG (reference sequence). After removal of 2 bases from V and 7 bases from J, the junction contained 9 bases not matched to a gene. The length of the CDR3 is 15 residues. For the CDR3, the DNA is TGTGCCTGGAGTCCTAGCGGGCTTAGGGACGGGGAGCTGTTTTTT. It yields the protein CAWSPSGLRDGELFF.

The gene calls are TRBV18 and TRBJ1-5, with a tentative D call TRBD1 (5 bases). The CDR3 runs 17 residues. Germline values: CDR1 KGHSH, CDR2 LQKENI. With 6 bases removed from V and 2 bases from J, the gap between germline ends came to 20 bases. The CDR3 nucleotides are TGTGCCAGCTCCTTGGGGGGTTCGGGAGTCGGCAATCAGCCCCAGCATTTT. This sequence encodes CASSLGGSGVGNQPQHF.

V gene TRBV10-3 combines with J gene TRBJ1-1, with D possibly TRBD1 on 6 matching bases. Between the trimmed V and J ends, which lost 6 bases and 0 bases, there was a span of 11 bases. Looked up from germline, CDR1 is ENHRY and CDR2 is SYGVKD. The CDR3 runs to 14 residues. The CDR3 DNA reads TGTGCCATCAGCTCACAGGGCTTGAACACTGAAGCTTTCTTT. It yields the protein CAISSQGLNTEAFF.

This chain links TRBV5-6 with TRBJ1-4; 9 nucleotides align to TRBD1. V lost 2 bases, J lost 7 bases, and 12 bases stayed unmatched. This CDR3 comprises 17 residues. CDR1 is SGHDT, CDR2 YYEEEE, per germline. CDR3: CASSLMHRGRLSEKLFF. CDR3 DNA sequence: TGTGCCAGCAGCTTAATGCACAGGGGGCGGTTGAGTGAAAAACTGTTTTTT. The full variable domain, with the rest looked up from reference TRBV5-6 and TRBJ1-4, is DAGVTQSPTHLIKTRGQQVTLRCSPKSGHDTVSWYQQALGQGPQFIFQYYEEEERQRGNFPDRFSGHQFPNYSSELNVNALLLGDSALYLCASSLMHRGRLSEKLFFGSGTQLSVL.

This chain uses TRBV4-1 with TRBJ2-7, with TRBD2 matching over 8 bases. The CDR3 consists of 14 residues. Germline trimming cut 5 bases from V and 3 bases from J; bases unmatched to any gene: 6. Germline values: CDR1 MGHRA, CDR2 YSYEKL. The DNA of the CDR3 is TGCGCCAGCAGCAGACAAGGGACTAGCTACGAGCAGTACTTC. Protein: CASSRQGTSYEQYF.

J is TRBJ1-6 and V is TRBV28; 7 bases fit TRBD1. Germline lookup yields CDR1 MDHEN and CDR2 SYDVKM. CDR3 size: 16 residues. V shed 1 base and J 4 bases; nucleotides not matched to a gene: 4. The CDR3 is CASSLSQGEYNSPLHF. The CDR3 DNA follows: TGTGCCAGCAGTTTATCCCAGGGGGAATATAATTCACCCCTCCACTTT.

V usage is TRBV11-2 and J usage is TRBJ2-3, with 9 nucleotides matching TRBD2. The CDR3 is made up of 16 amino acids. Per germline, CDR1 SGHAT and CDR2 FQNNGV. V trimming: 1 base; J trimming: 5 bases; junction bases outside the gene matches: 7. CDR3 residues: CASSLGVAGAIDTQYF. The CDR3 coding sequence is TGTGCCAGCAGCTTAGGGGTAGCGGGAGCGATAGATACGCAGTATTTT.

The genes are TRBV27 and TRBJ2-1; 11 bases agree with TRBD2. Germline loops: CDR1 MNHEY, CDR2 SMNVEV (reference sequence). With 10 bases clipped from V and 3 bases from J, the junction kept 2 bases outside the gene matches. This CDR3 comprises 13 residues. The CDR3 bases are TGTGCCACGGGACTAGCGGTCTACAATGAGCAGTTCTTC. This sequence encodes CATGLAVYNEQFF.

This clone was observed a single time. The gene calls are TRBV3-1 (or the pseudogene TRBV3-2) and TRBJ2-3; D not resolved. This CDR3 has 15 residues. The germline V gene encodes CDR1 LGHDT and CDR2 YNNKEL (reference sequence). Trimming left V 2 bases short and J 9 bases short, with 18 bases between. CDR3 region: CASSQILVGKYTQYF. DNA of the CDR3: TGTGCCAGCAGCCAAATCCTAGTGGGGAAGTACACGCAGTATTTT.

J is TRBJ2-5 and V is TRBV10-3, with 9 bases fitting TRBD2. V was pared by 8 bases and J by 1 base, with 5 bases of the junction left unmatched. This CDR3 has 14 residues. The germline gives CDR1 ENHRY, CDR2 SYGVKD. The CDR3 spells CAISPAGGQETQYF. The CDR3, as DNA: TGTGCCATCTCCCCAGCGGGGGGCCAAGAGACCCAGTACTTC.

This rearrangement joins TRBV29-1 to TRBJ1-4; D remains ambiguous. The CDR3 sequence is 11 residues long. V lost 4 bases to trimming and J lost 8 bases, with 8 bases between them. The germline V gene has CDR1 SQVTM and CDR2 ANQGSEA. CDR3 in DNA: TGCAGCGTTGTCTCCGGGGAAAAACTGTTTTTT. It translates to CSVVSGEKLFF.

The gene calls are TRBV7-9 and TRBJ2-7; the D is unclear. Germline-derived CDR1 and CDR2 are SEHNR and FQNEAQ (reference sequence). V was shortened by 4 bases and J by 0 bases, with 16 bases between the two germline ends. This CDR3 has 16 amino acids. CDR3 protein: CASSSRAGAASYEQYF. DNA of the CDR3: TGTGCCAGCAGCTCTAGGGCTGGTGCAGCCTCCTACGAGCAGTACTTC.

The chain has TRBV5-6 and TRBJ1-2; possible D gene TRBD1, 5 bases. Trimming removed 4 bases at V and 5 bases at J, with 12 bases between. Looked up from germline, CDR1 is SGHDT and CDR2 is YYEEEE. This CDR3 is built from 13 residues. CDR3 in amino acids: CASSPGTSYGYTF. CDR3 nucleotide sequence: TGTGCCAGCAGCCCCGGGACGTCTTATGGCTACACCTTC.